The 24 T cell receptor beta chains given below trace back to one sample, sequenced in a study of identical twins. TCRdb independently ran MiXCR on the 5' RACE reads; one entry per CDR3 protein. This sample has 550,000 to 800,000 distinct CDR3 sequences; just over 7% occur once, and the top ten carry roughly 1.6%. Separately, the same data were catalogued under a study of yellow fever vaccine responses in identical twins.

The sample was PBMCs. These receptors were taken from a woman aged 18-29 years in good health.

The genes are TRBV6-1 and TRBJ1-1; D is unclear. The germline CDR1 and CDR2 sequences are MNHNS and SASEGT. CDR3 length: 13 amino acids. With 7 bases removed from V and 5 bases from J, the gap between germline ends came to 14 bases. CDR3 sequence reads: CASNGGLVTEAFF. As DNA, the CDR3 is TGTGCCAGCAACGGCGGGTTAGTGACTGAAGCTTTCTTT.

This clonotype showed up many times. The DNA for the CDR3 is TGTGCCAGCAGTTTAGCGGGTGACGCCAGTTCACCCCTCCACTTT. This gives the protein CASSLAGDASSPLHF. The chain joins TRBV12-3 or TRBV12-4 to TRBJ1-6; no firm D call. V lost 0 bases and J lost 9, with 12 bases in between. This CDR3 has 15 residues.

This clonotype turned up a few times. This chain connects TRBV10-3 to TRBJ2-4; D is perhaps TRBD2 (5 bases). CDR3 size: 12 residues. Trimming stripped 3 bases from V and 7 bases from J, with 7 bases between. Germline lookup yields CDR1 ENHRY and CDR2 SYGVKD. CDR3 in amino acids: CAISDTSNIQYF. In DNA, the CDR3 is TGTGCCATCAGTGACACTAGTAACATTCAGTACTTC.

The CDR3 reads CASTPGGNGSPLHF. CDR3 coding DNA: TGTGCCAGCACCCCCGGGGGGAACGGTTCACCCCTCCACTTT. The chain uses TRBV27 and TRBJ1-6; D is perhaps TRBD1 (5 bases). The germline V gene has CDR1 MNHEY and CDR2 SMNVEV (reference sequence). V was pared by 7 bases and J by 9 bases, with 16 bases between. The CDR3 loop spans 14 amino acids.

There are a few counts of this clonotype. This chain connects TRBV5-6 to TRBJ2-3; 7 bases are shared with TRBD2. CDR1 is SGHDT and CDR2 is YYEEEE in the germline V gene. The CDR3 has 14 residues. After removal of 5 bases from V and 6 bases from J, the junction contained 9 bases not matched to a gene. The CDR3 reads CASSSGLEPDTQYF. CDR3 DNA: TGTGCCAGCAGTTCCGGACTAGAGCCTGATACGCAGTATTTT.

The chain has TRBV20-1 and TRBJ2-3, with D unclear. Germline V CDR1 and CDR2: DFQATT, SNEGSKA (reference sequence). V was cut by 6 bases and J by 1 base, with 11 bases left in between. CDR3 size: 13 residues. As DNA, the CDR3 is TGCAGTGCCCCCGGGTCTCGCACAGATACGCAGTATTTT. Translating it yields CSAPGSRTDTQYF.

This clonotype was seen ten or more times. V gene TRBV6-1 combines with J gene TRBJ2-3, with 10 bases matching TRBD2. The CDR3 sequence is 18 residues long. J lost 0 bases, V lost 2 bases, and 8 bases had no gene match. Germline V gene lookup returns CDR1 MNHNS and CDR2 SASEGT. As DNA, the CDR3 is TGTGCCAGCAGTGAATTGTTAGCGGGAGGAGGTAGCACAGATACGCAGTATTTT. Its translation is CASSELLAGGGSTDTQYF.

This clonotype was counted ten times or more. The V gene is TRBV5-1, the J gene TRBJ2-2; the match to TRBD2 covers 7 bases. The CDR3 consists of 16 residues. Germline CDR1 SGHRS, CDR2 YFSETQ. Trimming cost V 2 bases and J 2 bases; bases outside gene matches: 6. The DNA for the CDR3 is TGCGCCAGCAGCTTAGGCCTAGCGGACAACACCGGGGAGCTGTTTTTT. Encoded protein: CASSLGLADNTGELFF.

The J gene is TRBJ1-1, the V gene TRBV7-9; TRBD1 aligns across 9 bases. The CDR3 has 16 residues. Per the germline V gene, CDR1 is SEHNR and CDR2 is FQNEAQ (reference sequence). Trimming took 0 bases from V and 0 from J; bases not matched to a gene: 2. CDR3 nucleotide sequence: TGTGCCAGCAGCTTAGCGGGACAGGGTCTGAACACTGAAGCTTTCTTT. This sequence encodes CASSLAGQGLNTEAFF.

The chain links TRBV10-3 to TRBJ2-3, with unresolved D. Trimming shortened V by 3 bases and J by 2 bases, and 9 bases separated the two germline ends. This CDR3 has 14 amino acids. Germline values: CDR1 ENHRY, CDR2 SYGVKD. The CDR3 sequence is CAISEGRLTDTQYF. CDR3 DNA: TGTGCCATCAGTGAAGGCCGCCTCACAGATACGCAGTATTTT.

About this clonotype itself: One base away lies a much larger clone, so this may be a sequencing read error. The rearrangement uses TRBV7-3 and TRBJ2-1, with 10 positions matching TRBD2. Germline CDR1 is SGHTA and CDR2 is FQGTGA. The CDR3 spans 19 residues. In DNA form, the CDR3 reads TGTGCCAGCAGCTTATTATTCGCACCAACTAGCGGGGTCTACAATGTGCAGTTCTTC. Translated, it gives CASSLLFAPTSGVYNVQFF.

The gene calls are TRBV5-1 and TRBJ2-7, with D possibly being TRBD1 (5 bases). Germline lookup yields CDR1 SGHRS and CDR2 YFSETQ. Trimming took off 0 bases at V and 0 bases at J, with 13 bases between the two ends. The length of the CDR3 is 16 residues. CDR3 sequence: CASSLGLDRRSYEQYF. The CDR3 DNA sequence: TGCGCCAGCAGCTTGGGGTTAGACAGACGCTCCTACGAGCAGTACTTC.

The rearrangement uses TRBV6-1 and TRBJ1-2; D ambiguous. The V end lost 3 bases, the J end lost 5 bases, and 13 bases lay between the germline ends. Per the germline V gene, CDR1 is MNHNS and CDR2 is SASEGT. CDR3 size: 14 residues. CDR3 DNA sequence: TGTGCCAGCAGTGATGAGCTAATACCTTATGGCTACACCTTC. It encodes CASSDELIPYGYTF.

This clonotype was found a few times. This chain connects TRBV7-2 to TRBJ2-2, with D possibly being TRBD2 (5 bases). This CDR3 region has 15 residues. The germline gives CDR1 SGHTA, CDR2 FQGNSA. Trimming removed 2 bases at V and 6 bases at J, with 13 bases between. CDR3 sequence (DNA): TGTGCCAGCAGCTTAACTCTAGCTTGGGCCGGGGAGCTGTTTTTT. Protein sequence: CASSLTLAWAGELFF.

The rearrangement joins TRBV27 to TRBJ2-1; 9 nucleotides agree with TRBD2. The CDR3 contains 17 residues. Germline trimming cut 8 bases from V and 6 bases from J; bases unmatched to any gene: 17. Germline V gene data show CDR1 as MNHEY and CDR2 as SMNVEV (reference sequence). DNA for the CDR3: TGTGCCAGCTGGGCGGGAGGGCGTGGGATCTCCGTCAATGAGCAGTTCTTC. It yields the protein CASWAGGRGISVNEQFF.

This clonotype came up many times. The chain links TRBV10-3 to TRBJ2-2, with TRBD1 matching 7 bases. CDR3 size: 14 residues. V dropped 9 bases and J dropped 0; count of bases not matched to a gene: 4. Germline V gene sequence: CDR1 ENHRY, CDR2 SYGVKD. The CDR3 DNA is TGTGCCATTAAGGGACAGACGAACACCGGGGAGCTGTTTTTT. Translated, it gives CAIKGQTNTGELFF.

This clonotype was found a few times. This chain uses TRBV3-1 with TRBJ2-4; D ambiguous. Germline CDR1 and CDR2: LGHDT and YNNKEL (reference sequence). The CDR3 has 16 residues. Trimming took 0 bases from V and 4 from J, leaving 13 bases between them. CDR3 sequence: CASSQDLVSGKNIQYF. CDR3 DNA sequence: TGTGCCAGCAGCCAAGATCTAGTATCAGGAAAAAACATTCAGTACTTC.

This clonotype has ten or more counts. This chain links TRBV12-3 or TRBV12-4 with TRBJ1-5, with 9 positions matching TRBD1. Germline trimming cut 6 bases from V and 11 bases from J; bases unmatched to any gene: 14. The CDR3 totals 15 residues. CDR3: CASSPGQGSRKAQHF. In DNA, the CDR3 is TGTGCCAGCAGCCCGGGACAGGGATCGCGTAAGGCCCAGCATTTT.

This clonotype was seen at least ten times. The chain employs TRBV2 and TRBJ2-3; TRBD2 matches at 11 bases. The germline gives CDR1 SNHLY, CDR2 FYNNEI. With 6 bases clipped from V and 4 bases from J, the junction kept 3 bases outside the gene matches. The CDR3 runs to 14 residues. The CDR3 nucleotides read TGTGCCAGCAGACTAGCGGGGGCCTCAGATACGCAGTATTTT. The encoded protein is CASRLAGASDTQYF.

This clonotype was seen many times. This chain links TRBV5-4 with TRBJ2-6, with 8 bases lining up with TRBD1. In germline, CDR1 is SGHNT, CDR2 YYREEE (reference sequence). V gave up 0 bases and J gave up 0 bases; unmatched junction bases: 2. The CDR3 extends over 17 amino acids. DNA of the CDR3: TGTGCCAGCAGCTTGGCAGGGGGCGGCTCTGGGGCCAACGTCCTGACTTTC. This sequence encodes CASSLAGGGSGANVLTF.

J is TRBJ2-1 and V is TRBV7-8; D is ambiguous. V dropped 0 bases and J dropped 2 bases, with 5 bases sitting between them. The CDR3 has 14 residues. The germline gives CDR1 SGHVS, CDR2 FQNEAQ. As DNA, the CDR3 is TGTGCCAGCAGCTTAGCGAGTCCCTACAATGAGCAGTTCTTC. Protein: CASSLASPYNEQFF. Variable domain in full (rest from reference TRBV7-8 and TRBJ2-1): GAGVSQSPRYKVAKRGQDVALRCDPISGHVSLFWYQQALGQGPEFLTYFQNEAQLDKSGLPSDRFFAERPEGSVSTLKIQRTQQEDSAVYLCASSLASPYNEQFFGPGTRLTVL.

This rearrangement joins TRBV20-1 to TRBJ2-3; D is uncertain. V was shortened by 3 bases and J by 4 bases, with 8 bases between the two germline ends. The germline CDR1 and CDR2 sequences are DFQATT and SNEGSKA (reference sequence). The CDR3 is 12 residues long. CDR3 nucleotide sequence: TGCAGTGCTAGTCGGCAGGCAGATACGCAGTATTTT. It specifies CSASRQADTQYF.

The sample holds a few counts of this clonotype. The CDR3 bases are TGTGCCAGCAGCTTTACCGACAGGCCCTACGAGCAGTACGTC. This encodes CASSFTDRPYEQYV. This sequence joins TRBV5-6 and TRBJ2-7, with a weak D call TRBD1 (6 bases). In germline, CDR1 is SGHDT, CDR2 YYEEEE. This CDR3 is 14 amino acids long. The V and J ends lost 2 bases and 2 bases respectively, with 11 bases between them.

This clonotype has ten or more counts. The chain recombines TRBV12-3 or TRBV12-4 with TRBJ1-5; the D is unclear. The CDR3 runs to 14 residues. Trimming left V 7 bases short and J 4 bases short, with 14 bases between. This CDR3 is CASTPAGVNQPQHF. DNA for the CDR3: TGTGCCAGCACCCCCGCAGGCGTGAATCAGCCCCAGCATTTT.